Listed below are T cell receptor beta chains from one sample, sequenced in a study of neurological immune-mediated disorders. TCRdb passed the 5' RACE reads through MiXCR, listing each CDR3 protein once. The sample lists 55,000 to 75,000 distinct CDR3 sequences, roughly an eighth seen once, with roughly 4.5% in the top ten. Sequenced material: PBMCs. The origin of the receptors is a female donor with HTLV-1-associated myelopathy (HAM/TSP). Each CDR3 is given with its conserved first and last residue. D genes are given only for firm matches. Rows give clone size only sometimes, using once, few, many, or a class for an expanded clone.

>-|TRBJ2-7|TRBV5-1|many
TGCGCCAGCAGCTTGGCGGACAGTGAAGGGAAGCAGTACTTC
CASSLADSEGKQYF
>-|TRBJ2-1|TRBV20-1|many
TGCAGTGCTAGGCATACCTCCTACAATGAGCAGTTCTTC
CSARHTSYNEQFF
>-|TRBJ2-2|TRBV7-9|-
TGTGCCAGCAGCTTAGTTACACTAGGGGAGCTGTTTTTT
CASSLVTLGELFF
>-|TRBJ2-7|TRBV5-1|many
TGCGCCAGCACGCGGGACGGAGCACGTTCGCAGTACTTC
CASTRDGARSQYF
>-|TRBJ2-7|TRBV20-1|many
TGCAGTGCCCGAGGGGGGTGGGAGCAGTACTTC
CSARGGWEQYF
>-|TRBJ2-1|TRBV3-1|many
TGTGCCAGCAGCCAAGTGCATGAGCAGTTCTTC
CASSQVHEQFF
>-|TRBJ2-6|TRBV5-1|once
TGCGCCAGCGGGAAGGAGTCCAACGTCACGACTTTC
CASGKESNVTTF
>-|TRBJ1-3|TRBV9|few
TGTGCCAGCAGCGTACAGGAAGGGTCTGGAAACACCATATATTTT
CASSVQEGSGNTIYF
>-|TRBJ1-2|TRBV19|once
TGTGCCAGTAGTATAACGGCTGACTATGGCTACACCTTC
CASSITADYGYTF
>TRBD2|TRBJ2-7|TRBV12-3/TRBV12-4|many
TGTGCCAGCAGGCGGGGGTCAGGGTACGAGCAGTACTTC
CASRRGSGYEQYF
>-|TRBJ1-2|TRBV20-1|many
TGCAGTGCTAGAGGGGACATTCTTAACTATGGCTACACCTTC
CSARGDILNYGYTF
>-|TRBJ2-2|TRBV20-1|-
TGCAGTGCTGGGAACCCCAACACCGGGGAGCTGTTTTTT
CSAGNPNTGELFF
>TRBD1|TRBJ2-7|TRBV18|many
TGTGCCAGCTCGGGACAGGGGGCTATCTACGAGCAGTACTTC
CASSGQGAIYEQYF
>TRBD2|TRBJ2-3|TRBV9|many
TGTGCCAGCAGCGGAGAAACTAGCGCGATCACAGATACGCAGTATTTT
CASSGETSAITDTQYF
>TRBD1|TRBJ1-2|TRBV6-6|many
TGTGCCAGCAGTCCCGGGACAGGGGTCTATGGCTACACCTTC
CASSPGTGVYGYTF
>-|TRBJ1-2|TRBV5-1|many
TGCGCCAGCAGCTTGGAAGGTGGCTACACCTTC
CASSLEGGYTF
>TRBD2|TRBJ2-7|TRBV4-1|many
TGCGCCAGCAGCTCAGCGGGGGGATCCTACGAGCAGTACTTC
CASSSAGGSYEQYF
>-|TRBJ2-2|TRBV4-1|many
TGCGCCAGCAGCCAAGGATCTTTCACAGGGAACACCGGGGAGCTGTTTTTT
CASSQGSFTGNTGELFF
>TRBD2|TRBJ2-7|TRBV7-2|many
TGTGCCAGCAGCTTCTCCGGGACTACTTTCGAGCAGTACTTC
CASSFSGTTFEQYF
>-|TRBJ1-4|TRBV20-1|many
TGCAGTGCTAGCCGGTCCGGAGGAGAAAAACTGTTTTTT
CSASRSGGEKLFF
>TRBD2|TRBJ2-1|TRBV5-6|many
TGTGCCAGCAGCAGCCAGCGGGGAAATGAGCAGTTCTTC
CASSSQRGNEQFF
>-|TRBJ2-7|TRBV5-1|many
TGCGCCAGCAGCTTGGGGAGCGTGGGGCCCTACGAGCAGTACTTC
CASSLGSVGPYEQYF
>-|TRBJ2-4|TRBV18|-
TGTGCCAGCTCACCACCGGAACTTCGGGGCATTCAGTACTTC
CASSPPELRGIQYF
>-|TRBJ2-7|TRBV6-6|many
TGTGCCAGCATTTTTAGTGGGGGAAACTCCTACGAGCAGTACTTC
CASIFSGGNSYEQYF
>-|TRBJ1-3|TRBV28|many
TGTGCCAGCAGTTTAACCCCTCGTACAGGGACTGGAAACACCATATATTTT
CASSLTPRTGTGNTIYF
>TRBD1|TRBJ1-6|TRBV28|many
TGTGCCAGCACCCGTGACAGGGAATATTCACCCCTCCACTTT
CASTRDREYSPLHF
>-|TRBJ2-1|TRBV20-1|many
TGCAGTGCCGGTAGCGATGGTCCCCGGAAGGAGCAGTTCTTC
CSAGSDGPRKEQFF
>TRBD1|TRBJ2-1|TRBV12-3/TRBV12-4|many
TGTGCCAGCAGTAAGGGACAGGGGGTAAATGAGCAGTTCTTC
CASSKGQGVNEQFF
>-|TRBJ2-7|TRBV7-9|many
TGTGCCAGCACCGGGGACGCCTACGAGCAGTACTTC
CASTGDAYEQYF
>TRBD2|TRBJ2-1|TRBV30|many
TGTGCCTGGAGGGCCCCTGGTAGCGGGGGGAGAAATGAGCAGTTCTTC
CAWRAPGSGGRNEQFF
>-|TRBJ2-7|TRBV10-3|few
TGTGCCATCAGCCGGGACACCTCCTACGAGCAGTACTTC
CAISRDTSYEQYF
>-|TRBJ1-1|TRBV2|-
TGTGCCAGGGGTGAGGTAGAGGTGAACACTGAAGCTTTCTTT
CARGEVEVNTEAFF
>-|TRBJ2-4|TRBV3-1|many
TGTGCCAGCAGCCAAGATCTACTCCCAAGTGGCATTCAGTACTTC
CASSQDLLPSGIQYF
>TRBD2|TRBJ2-4|TRBV20-1|many
TGCAGTGCTAGAGTTGGTAGCGGGGGGGCAAACATTCAGTACTTC
CSARVGSGGANIQYF
>TRBD1|TRBJ2-7|TRBV28|many
TGTGCCAGCAGTTTATGGTCACAGGGGGCCAGGTACGAGCAGTACTTC
CASSLWSQGARYEQYF
>TRBD1|TRBJ1-1|TRBV4-1|-
TGCGCCATCAGCACAGGAGGACAGGTGGTTGAGAACACTGAAGCTTTCTTT
CAISTGGQVVENTEAFF
>-|TRBJ2-7|TRBV12-3/TRBV12-4|-
TGTGCCAGTGGGGTAGAGGGGAGACTTCTTCACTACGAGCAGTACTTC
CASGVEGRLLHYEQYF
>-|TRBJ1-5|TRBV9|many
TGTGCCAGCAGCGTAGGAAGTAATAGCAATCAGCCCCAGCATTTT
CASSVGSNSNQPQHF
>-|TRBJ2-5|TRBV9|many
TGTGCCAGCAGCGTAGCGGGTGGAGAGACCCAGTACTTC
CASSVAGGETQYF
>TRBD1|TRBJ2-3|TRBV5-1|-
TGCGCCAGCAGCCACCGGACAGGGGGGGAAGATACGCAGTATTTT
CASSHRTGGEDTQYF
>-|TRBJ2-5|TRBV5-1|many
TGCGCCAGCAGCTTTGGCGGGCTAGAGACCCAGTACTTC
CASSFGGLETQYF
>-|TRBJ1-2|TRBV4-2|-
TGTGCCAGCAGCCAAGACTTGGCGGACATGGCCTATGGCTACACCTTC
CASSQDLADMAYGYTF
>-|TRBJ2-1|TRBV10-3|many
TGTGCCGCGGCGTCCTACAATGAGCAGTTCTTC
CAAASYNEQFF
>-|TRBJ2-1|TRBV12-3/TRBV12-4|many
TGTGCCAGCTCGTTAGGGGCTAGATCTAATGAGCAGTTCTTC
CASSLGARSNEQFF
>-|TRBJ2-7|TRBV18|many
TGTGCCAGCTCACCGCAGGTTTGGGCCTACGAGCAGTACTTC
CASSPQVWAYEQYF
>TRBD2|TRBJ2-5|TRBV20-1|many
TGCAGTGCCCATGGACTAGCGGGAGAGACCCAGTACTTC
CSAHGLAGETQYF
>-|TRBJ1-6|TRBV2|many
TGTGCCAGCGCGTCAGCCCCTAATTCACCCCTCCACTTT
CASASAPNSPLHF